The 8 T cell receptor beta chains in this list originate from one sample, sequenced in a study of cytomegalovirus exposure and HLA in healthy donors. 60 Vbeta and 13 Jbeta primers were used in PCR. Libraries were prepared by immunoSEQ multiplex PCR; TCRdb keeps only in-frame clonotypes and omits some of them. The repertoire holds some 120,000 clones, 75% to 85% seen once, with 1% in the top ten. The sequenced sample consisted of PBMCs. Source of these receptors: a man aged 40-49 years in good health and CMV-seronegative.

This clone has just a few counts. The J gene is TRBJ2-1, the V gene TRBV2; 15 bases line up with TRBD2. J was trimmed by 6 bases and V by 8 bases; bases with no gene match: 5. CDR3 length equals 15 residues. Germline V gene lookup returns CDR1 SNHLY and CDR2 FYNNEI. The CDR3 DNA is TGTGCCAGCCGTCGGACTAGCGGGGGGGTCAATGAGCAGTTCTTC. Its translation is CASRRTSGGVNEQFF.

The CDR3 DNA reads as TGTGCCAGCAGTGACCACGGGACAGGGACCTACGAGCAGTACTTC. Translating gives CASSDHGTGTYEQYF. The rearrangement joins TRBV2 to TRBJ2-7; TRBD1 agrees at 9 bases. Per the germline V gene, CDR1 is SNHLY and CDR2 is FYNNEI. This CDR3 spans 15 amino acids. J gave up 2 bases and V 3 bases, and 5 bases lay outside the gene matches.

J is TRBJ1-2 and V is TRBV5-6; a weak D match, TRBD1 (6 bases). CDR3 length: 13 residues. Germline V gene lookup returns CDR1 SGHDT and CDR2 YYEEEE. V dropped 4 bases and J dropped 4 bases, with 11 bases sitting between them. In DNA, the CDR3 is TGTGCCAGCAGCCAACAGGGTATCTATGGCTACACCTTC. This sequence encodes CASSQQGIYGYTF.

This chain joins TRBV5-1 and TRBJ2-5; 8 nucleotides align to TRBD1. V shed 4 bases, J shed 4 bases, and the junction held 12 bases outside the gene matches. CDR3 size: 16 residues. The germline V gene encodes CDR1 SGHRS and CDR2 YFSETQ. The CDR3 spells CASSLPETGGRETQYF. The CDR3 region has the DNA TGCGCCAGCAGCCTGCCGGAAACAGGGGGTCGAGAGACCCAGTACTTC.

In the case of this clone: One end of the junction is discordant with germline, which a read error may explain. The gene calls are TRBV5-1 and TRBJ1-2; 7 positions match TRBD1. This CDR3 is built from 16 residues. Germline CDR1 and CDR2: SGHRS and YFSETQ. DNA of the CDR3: TGCGCCAGCAGCCCCGCCTCCGGGACAGCCACGCATGGCTACATCTTC. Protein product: CASSPASGTATHGYIF.

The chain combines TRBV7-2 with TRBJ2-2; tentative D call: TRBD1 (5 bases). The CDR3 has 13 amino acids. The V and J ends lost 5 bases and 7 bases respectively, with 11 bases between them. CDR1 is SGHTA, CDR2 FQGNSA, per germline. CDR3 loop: CASSTWGNGELFF. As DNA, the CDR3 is TGTGCCAGCAGCACTTGGGGCAACGGGGAGCTGTTTTTT. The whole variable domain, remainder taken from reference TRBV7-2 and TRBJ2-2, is GAGVSQSPSNKVTEKGKDVELRCDPISGHTALYWYRQSLGQGLEFLIYFQGNSAPDKSGLPSDRFSAERTGGSVSTLTIQRTQQEDSAVYLCASSTWGNGELFFGEGSRLTVL.

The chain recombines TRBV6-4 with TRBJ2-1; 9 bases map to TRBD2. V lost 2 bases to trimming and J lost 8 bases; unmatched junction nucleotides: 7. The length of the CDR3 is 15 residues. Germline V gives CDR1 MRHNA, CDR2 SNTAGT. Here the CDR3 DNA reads TGTGCCAGCAGTGACGGGATAGCGGGAGCTTATGAGCAGTTCTTC. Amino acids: CASSDGIAGAYEQFF.

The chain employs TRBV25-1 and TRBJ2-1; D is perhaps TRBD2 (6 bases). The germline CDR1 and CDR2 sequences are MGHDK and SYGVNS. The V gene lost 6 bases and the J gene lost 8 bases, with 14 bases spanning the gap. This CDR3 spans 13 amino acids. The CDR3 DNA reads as TGTGCCAGCAGATCGCCTTGGGGGGATGAGCAGTTCTTC. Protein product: CASRSPWGDEQFF.